A single sample is the source of the 21 T cell receptor beta chains below, sequenced in a study of T cell responses to AZD1222 COVID-19 vaccine. Sequencing was performed with immunoSEQ multiplex PCR; in TCRdb, only in-frame clones are kept and a portion is missing. The sample has around 140,000 clones, approximately 86% seen once; the top ten hold less than 6%. Sequencing was performed on peripheral blood, taken 28 days after the second AZD1222 dose. Receptors were obtained from an adult who received the AZD1222 COVID-19 vaccine.

This clone came up once. In nucleotides, the CDR3 is TGTGCCAGCAGCCCGCAGGACAGGGCCGTTTCACCCCTCCACTTT. Its protein is CASSPQDRAVSPLHF. V gene TRBV9 combines with J gene TRBJ1-6; 8 positions match TRBD1. V gave up 4 bases and J gave up 9 bases; unmatched junction bases: 9. Germline V CDR1 and CDR2: SGDLS, YYNGEE. The CDR3 is 15 residues long.

This rearrangement joins TRBV9 to TRBJ2-1; 7 nucleotides align to TRBD1. This CDR3 has 15 amino acids. Trimming took 1 base from V and 6 from J; bases not matched to a gene: 7. CDR1 and CDR2 from the germline V gene are SGDLS and YYNGEE. CDR3 protein: CASSVPGTALNEQFF. The CDR3 DNA reads TGTGCCAGCAGCGTACCCGGGACAGCCCTCAATGAGCAGTTCTTC.

The gene calls are TRBV5-1 and TRBJ1-4; tentatively, D is TRBD1 (6 bases). Germline CDR1 and CDR2: SGHRS and YFSETQ. The CDR3 length is 14 residues. The germline V and J ends were trimmed by 4 bases and 3 bases, with 10 bases remaining between them. The CDR3 protein is CASSRTASNEKLFF. CDR3 in DNA: TGCGCCAGCAGCCGGACAGCTTCTAATGAAAAACTGTTTTTT.

The J gene is TRBJ1-1, the V gene TRBV7-2; D is possibly TRBD1 (6 bases). CDR1 and CDR2 (germline): SGHTA, FQGNSA. The V and J ends lost 3 bases and 11 bases respectively, with 16 bases between them. There are 13 residues in the CDR3. The CDR3 nucleotides are TGTGCCAGCAGCTTGGGGGCAGGGTCTAGGGCTTTCTTT. Protein product: CASSLGAGSRAFF.

The CDR3 DNA is TGTGCCAGTAGGGGGACAGGCGACTATAGCAATCAGCCCCAGCATTTT. Translating it yields CASRGTGDYSNQPQHF. J is TRBJ1-5 and V is TRBV19; 8 bases fit TRBD1. Germline V gene sequence: CDR1 LNHDA, CDR2 SQIVND (reference sequence). This CDR3 contains 16 residues. The junction had 7 bases not matched to a gene; V was cut back by 6 bases and J by 0 bases.

This clone appeared once. Other nucleotide sequences in the sample specify the same CDR3. The rearrangement uses TRBV28 and TRBJ2-3; D not resolved. Germline V gives CDR1 MDHEN, CDR2 SYDVKM. The CDR3 consists of 15 residues. V lost 2 bases to trimming and J lost 2 bases, with 11 bases between them. CDR3 nucleotide sequence: TGTGCCAGCAGTTTAGGCACAGCTTACACAGATACGCAGTATTTT. Amino acids: CASSLGTAYTDTQYF.

The chain has TRBV27 and TRBJ1-1, with 7 bases matching TRBD1. Trimming took 5 bases from V and 10 from J; bases not matched to a gene: 7. CDR1 and CDR2 from the germline V gene are MNHEY and SMNVEV (reference sequence). The CDR3 runs 12 residues. The CDR3 DNA follows: TGTGCCAGCAGTGGGCAGGGGGGTGCAGCTTTCTTT. Protein product: CASSGQGGAAFF.

The gene calls are TRBV6-5 and TRBJ1-1, with 8 bases aligning to TRBD1. CDR1 is MNHEY and CDR2 is SVGAGI in the germline V gene. The V segment lost 10 bases and the J segment 5 bases; nucleotides outside the gene matches: 9. CDR3 size: 13 residues. CDR3 amino acids: CAIGTGRWTEAFF. The DNA of the CDR3 is TGTGCCATCGGGACAGGCCGATGGACTGAAGCTTTCTTT.

This clone has just a few counts. The chain is built from TRBV7-2 and TRBJ2-1, with no clear D. The CDR3 has 13 amino acids. Germline assignment: CDR1 SGHTA and CDR2 FQGNSA. The V gene lost 7 bases and the J gene lost 0 bases, with 7 bases spanning the gap. CDR3 loop: CASTPTSYNEQFF. DNA of the CDR3: TGTGCCAGCACCCCAACCTCCTACAATGAGCAGTTCTTC.

The rearrangement joins TRBV11-2 to TRBJ2-2, with TRBD1 matching over 8 bases. The V and J ends lost 2 bases and 6 bases, in that order; junction bases with no gene match: 8. The length of the CDR3 is 16 residues. Germline CDR1 and CDR2: SGHAT and FQNNGV. The CDR3 region is CASSLIQGAQAGELFF. CDR3 in DNA: TGTGCCAGCAGCTTAATCCAGGGGGCGCAGGCCGGGGAGCTGTTTTTT.

This rearrangement joins TRBV7-6 to TRBJ2-7, with 7 nucleotides matching TRBD1. The germline gives CDR1 SGHVS, CDR2 FNYEAQ. CDR3 length: 14 residues. With V trimmed by 4 bases and J by 5 bases, 8 bases remained unmatched. The CDR3 sequence is CASSSGQSTNEQYF. In DNA form, the CDR3 reads TGTGCCAGCAGCTCGGGACAGTCGACCAACGAGCAGTACTTC.

The chain joins TRBV7-9 to TRBJ2-7; TRBD1 aligns across 9 bases. Unmatched junction bases numbered 5, after V lost 3 bases and J lost 5 bases. The CDR3 totals 14 residues. Germline V CDR1 and CDR2: SEHNR, FQNEAQ (reference sequence). The CDR3 protein is CASSFWTGEHEQYF. Here the CDR3 DNA reads TGTGCCAGCAGCTTTTGGACAGGGGAACACGAGCAGTACTTC.

This clone was observed a few times. The genes are TRBV6-6 and TRBJ2-5; TRBD2 matches at 15 bases. This CDR3 has 17 amino acids. Germline V gene sequence: CDR1 MNHNY, CDR2 SVGAGI (reference sequence). J was trimmed by 1 base and V by 5 bases; bases with no gene match: 5. Here the CDR3 reads CASSPGTSGGTQETQYF. The DNA of the CDR3 is TGTGCCAGCAGTCCCGGGACTAGCGGGGGGACCCAAGAGACCCAGTACTTC.

V is TRBV27 and J is TRBJ1-1; D remains unclear. Germline CDR1 and CDR2: MNHEY and SMNVEV (reference sequence). The CDR3 covers 14 residues. Trimming removed 3 bases from V and 8 bases from J, with 16 bases in between. The CDR3 sequence is CASSLGTRTAEAFF. The DNA for the CDR3 is TGTGCCAGCAGTTTGGGCACCCGAACGGCAGAAGCTTTCTTT.

The gene calls are TRBV7-8 and TRBJ1-2; no firm D call. This CDR3 has 11 residues. Trimming took off 5 bases at V and 8 bases at J, with 9 bases between the two ends. Germline CDR1 and CDR2: SGHVS and FQNEAQ. The CDR3 DNA is TGTGCCAGCAGCGAGGGATGGGGCTACACCTTC. Translating it yields CASSEGWGYTF.

The chain recombines TRBV2 with TRBJ1-6, with TRBD1 as a possible D gene (5 bases). The germline V and J ends were trimmed by 9 bases and 5 bases, with 14 bases remaining between them. The germline gives CDR1 SNHLY, CDR2 FYNNEI. The CDR3 runs 14 residues. The DNA for the CDR3 is TGTGCCAGTGGAAAGGGACCGAATAATTCACCCCTCCACTTT. Its translation: CASGKGPNNSPLHF. The full variable domain, completed using reference TRBV2 and TRBJ1-6, is EPEVTQTPSHQVTQMGQEVILRCVPISNHLYFYWYRQILGQKVEFLVSFYNNEISEKSEIFDDQFSVERPDGSNFTLKIRSTKLEDSAMYFCASGKGPNNSPLHFGNGTRLTVT.

The V gene is TRBV19, the J gene TRBJ1-5; D not certain. Germline V gives CDR1 LNHDA, CDR2 SQIVND (reference sequence). Deletions cut 0 bases from V and 1 base from J, with 7 bases between. The CDR3 consists of 15 residues. The CDR3, as DNA: TGTGCCAGTAGTATAGATCTTGGAAGCAATCAGCCCCAGCATTTT. It encodes CASSIDLGSNQPQHF.

The chain carries TRBV14 and TRBJ1-6, with D possibly TRBD1 on 5 matching bases. Looked up from germline, CDR1 is SGHDN and CDR2 is FVKESK. With 4 bases removed from V and 6 bases from J, the gap between germline ends came to 7 bases. CDR3 length: 13 residues. CDR3: CASSPQVNSPLHF. The CDR3 DNA sequence: TGTGCCAGCAGCCCACAGGTTAATTCACCCCTCCACTTT.

The chain carries TRBV9 and TRBJ2-1, with D possibly being TRBD2 (6 bases). This CDR3 has 13 amino acids. The ends were cut back, 7 bases at V and 4 bases at J, with 12 bases in the middle. Germline CDR1 reads SGDLS; CDR2 reads YYNGEE. CDR3 bases: TGTGCCAGCGGAACGGGAGCTTACAATGAGCAGTTCTTC. It translates to CASGTGAYNEQFF. Supplemented by reference TRBV9 and TRBJ2-1, the full variable domain reads DSGVTQTPKHLITATGQRVTLRCSPRSGDLSVYWYQQSLDQGLQFLIQYYNGEERAKGNILERFSAQQFPDLHSELNLSSLELGDSALYFCASGTGAYNEQFFGPGTRLTVL.

This clone was counted between two and nine times. The chain joins TRBV15 to TRBJ1-1; D possibly corresponds to TRBD1 (5 bases). CDR1 and CDR2 (germline): LNHNV, YYDKDF (reference sequence). Trimming pared 0 bases from V and 6 bases from J, leaving 17 bases between. The CDR3 consists of 16 residues. Here the CDR3 reads CATSRDGYGGRSEAFF. The CDR3 DNA follows: TGTGCCACCAGCAGAGATGGTTACGGGGGTCGGTCTGAAGCTTTCTTT.

This clone has just one count. The chain is built from TRBV7-2 and TRBJ2-2, with 10 bases aligning to TRBD1. V trimming: 5 bases; J trimming: 5 bases; junction bases outside the gene matches: 5. The CDR3 loop spans 15 amino acids. Germline V lookup: CDR1 SGHTA, CDR2 FQGNSA. The DNA for the CDR3 is TGTGCCAGCAGCGTGACAGGGGGCAGGACCGGGGAGCTGTTTTTT. Its protein is CASSVTGGRTGELFF.